What follows is one TCR beta chain and its context. Original analysis: Matches to published virus-specific TCRB sequences were rare among patient CD8+ clones larger than 1%. This table comes from immunoSEQ multiplex PCR, and its TCRdb copy is limited to in-frame clones, with some not included. The DNA gave D and trimming, while V, J and clone size come from that table. The table shows 15,000 to 20,000 clones, with around 80% occurring only once. The entry originates in a study of somatic mutations in cytotoxic T cells in rheumatoid arthritis. Looking at the study overall: Flow cytometry sorted some V beta antibody-stained T-cell populations to nearly 100% purity, V beta1+ cells among them being sequenced for TCRB.

The germline V gene has CDR1 SGHTA and CDR2 FQGNSA. V dropped 5 bases and J dropped 3; count of bases not matched to a gene: 6. CDR3 length equals 15 residues. Positive selection using magnetic beads isolated the CD4+ and CD8+ cells (purity was checked by flow cytometry). The sequenced sample consisted of CD8+ T cells sorted from blood. The chain uses TRBV7-2 and TRBJ1-1, with TRBD1 matching 10 bases. The receptor was isolated from a woman aged 45-65 years with rheumatoid arthritis. The CDR3 spells CASSEPGQGYTEAFF. Here the CDR3 DNA reads TGTGCCAGCAGCGAGCCGGGACAGGGGTACACTGAAGCTTTCTTT.